A single sample gave rise to the 26 T cell receptor beta chains below, sequenced in a study of blood T cell repertoires in COVID-19. Method: immunoSEQ multiplex PCR; TCRdb's copy keeps in-frame clones and lacks some. The table shows just under 250,000 clones, with approximately 90% occurring only once. What was sequenced was PBMCs or T cells enriched from blood (not recorded which). These receptors all stem from a woman under 40 who had recovered from COVID-19.

This clone was observed a handful of times. This chain connects TRBV28 to TRBJ1-2; D is perhaps TRBD1 (5 bases). The CDR3 runs to 14 residues. Trimming cost V 2 bases and J 4 bases, with 11 bases left between them. The germline gives CDR1 MDHEN, CDR2 SYDVKM. The CDR3 DNA reads as TGTGCCAGCAGTTTAGGGGCAGACACCTATGGCTACACCTTC. Residues: CASSLGADTYGYTF.

V gene TRBV2 combines with J gene TRBJ2-1; 8 bases line up with TRBD2. The CDR3 consists of 11 residues. From germline, CDR1 is SNHLY and CDR2 FYNNEI. CDR3 sequence reads: CGTSFHNEQFF. The CDR3 DNA sequence: TGTGGGACTAGCTTTCACAATGAGCAGTTCTTC.

This clone showed up just a few times. This chain connects TRBV7-2 to TRBJ1-6, with D possibly TRBD1 on 6 matching bases. Trimming cost V 5 bases and J 0 bases, with 8 bases left between them. Germline CDR1 reads SGHTA; CDR2 reads FQGNSA. This CDR3 region has 15 residues. As DNA, the CDR3 is TGTGCCAGCAGCGACAGGATCTCCTATAATTCACCCCTCCACTTT. Protein sequence: CASSDRISYNSPLHF.

V usage is TRBV7-2 and J usage is TRBJ1-1; the D is unclear. The germline gives CDR1 SGHTA, CDR2 FQGNSA. Deletions cut 4 bases from V and 5 bases from J, with 11 bases between. This CDR3 is built from 13 residues. The chain's CDR3 is CASSYGKGTEAFF. CDR3 sequence (DNA): TGTGCCAGCAGCTACGGGAAGGGTACTGAAGCTTTCTTT.

V is TRBV29-1 and J is TRBJ1-2, with D unresolved. The CDR3 sequence is 12 residues long. The ends were cut back, 4 bases at V and 2 bases at J, with 8 bases in the middle. Germline V gene sequence: CDR1 SQVTM, CDR2 ANQGSEA. The CDR3 DNA reads TGCAGCGTTGGGCAGTCCAACTATGGCTACACCTTC. Translation: CSVGQSNYGYTF.

This chain connects TRBV28 to TRBJ2-3; no reliable D call. Germline assignment: CDR1 MDHEN and CDR2 SYDVKM. The CDR3 is 14 amino acids. Trimming removed 8 bases from V and 0 bases from J, with 12 bases in between. The CDR3 region has the DNA TGTGCCAGCTCTTCGCTAACTAGCACAGATACGCAGTATTTT. Translating gives CASSSLTSTDTQYF.

Concerning this clone: This sample includes further DNA sequences coding for the same CDR3. The chain combines TRBV30 with TRBJ1-1; possible D gene TRBD1, 5 bases. V was clipped by 5 bases and J by 1 base, with 8 bases between them. The CDR3 runs to 12 residues. CDR1 GTSNPN and CDR2 SVGIG come from the germline V gene (reference sequence). The CDR3 nucleotides read TGTGCCTGGGGAACAGGGAACACTGAAGCTTTCTTT. This codes for CAWGTGNTEAFF. Full variable domain (missing parts from reference TRBV30 and TRBJ1-1): SQTIHQWPATLVQPVGSPLSLECTVEGTSNPNLYWYRQAAGRGLQLLFYSVGIGQISSEVPQNLSASRPQDRQFILSSKKLLLSDSGFYLCAWGTGNTEAFFGQGTRLTVV.

The chain has TRBV24-1 and TRBJ2-1; 8 nucleotides match TRBD2. Losses at the gene ends were 1 base for V and 8 bases for J; bases not matched to a gene: 3. Germline values: CDR1 KGHDR, CDR2 SFDVKD. The CDR3 contains 14 residues. CDR3 residues: CATSDFSGNDEQFF. CDR3 DNA sequence: TGTGCCACCAGTGATTTTAGCGGGAACGATGAGCAGTTCTTC.

CDR3 DNA: TGTGCCAGCAGGCCCGGGACAGGGAAGGCCAATCAGCCCCAGCATTTT. Protein sequence: CASRPGTGKANQPQHF. The gene calls are TRBV2 and TRBJ1-5; 9 nucleotides line up with TRBD1. This CDR3 contains 16 residues. Germline V CDR1 and CDR2: SNHLY, FYNNEI. After removal of 6 bases from V and 3 bases from J, the junction contained 9 bases not matched to a gene.

CDR3: CASSNTGDQQYF. The CDR3 nucleotides read TGTGCCAGCAGTAATACAGGGGATCAGCAGTACTTC. The genes are TRBV12-3 or TRBV12-4 and TRBJ2-7; TRBD1 agrees at 7 bases. The V gene end was trimmed by 5 bases and the J gene end by 8 bases; junction bases not matched to a gene: 6. The CDR3 is 12 amino acids.

The chain is built from TRBV4-1 and TRBJ2-1; 7 nucleotides align to TRBD2. V trimming: 0 bases; J trimming: 7 bases; junction bases outside the gene matches: 3. The CDR3 contains 14 residues. The germline CDR1 and CDR2 sequences are MGHRA and YSYEKL. CDR3 sequence reads: CASSQDREANEQFF. Written as DNA, the CDR3 is TGCGCCAGCAGCCAAGATCGGGAGGCGAATGAGCAGTTCTTC.

This chain uses TRBV28 with TRBJ1-3; D is undetermined. Looked up from germline, CDR1 is MDHEN and CDR2 is SYDVKM. CDR3 size: 16 residues. Trimming cost V 2 bases and J 0 bases, with 11 bases left between them. CDR3 in DNA: TGTGCCAGCAGTTTACCCTTAGCGGTCTCTGGAAACACCATATATTTT. Translation: CASSLPLAVSGNTIYF.

The V gene is TRBV7-2, the J gene TRBJ1-3; D may be TRBD1 (6 bases). V gave up 3 bases and J gave up 8 bases, with 17 bases separating them. Germline CDR1 and CDR2: SGHTA and FQGNSA. The CDR3 runs to 15 residues. The CDR3 bases are TGTGCCAGCAGCTTCACAGGGATCGGTTCAGACACCATATATTTT. Its translation: CASSFTGIGSDTIYF.

The chain is built from TRBV3-1 (or the pseudogene TRBV3-2) and TRBJ2-1, with 11 bases identical to TRBD2. Germline-derived CDR1 and CDR2 are LGHDT and YNNKEL (reference sequence). The V segment lost 0 bases and the J segment 8 bases; nucleotides outside the gene matches: 6. This CDR3 comprises 16 residues. The CDR3 coding sequence is TGTGCCAGCAGCCAAGATTTAGCGGGAGGGCCGGATGAGCAGTTCTTC. This gives the protein CASSQDLAGGPDEQFF.

This clone came up a few times. This rearrangement joins TRBV6-5 to TRBJ1-1, with D hard to call. This CDR3 region has 14 residues. The germline V gene has CDR1 MNHEY and CDR2 SVGAGI. V was shortened by 5 bases and J by 2 bases, with 12 bases between the two germline ends. CDR3 DNA sequence: TGTGCCAGCAGTCTCGAGTCACCCAACACTGAAGCTTTCTTT. It specifies CASSLESPNTEAFF.

This chain joins TRBV5-1 and TRBJ2-6, with no clear D. This CDR3 region has 13 residues. Trimming took 2 bases from V and 4 from J, leaving 4 bases between them. Per the germline V gene, CDR1 is SGHRS and CDR2 is YFSETQ. CDR3 residues: CASSFAGANVLTF. CDR3 coding DNA: TGCGCCAGCAGCTTTGCGGGGGCCAACGTCCTGACTTTC.

This chain links TRBV10-3 with TRBJ1-1; 7 nucleotides line up with TRBD1. Germline lookup yields CDR1 ENHRY and CDR2 SYGVKD. V shed 10 bases and J 1 base; nucleotides not matched to a gene: 6. There are 13 residues in the CDR3. Written as DNA, the CDR3 is TGTGCCACCGAGGACAGGCAGAACACTGAAGCTTTCTTT. Protein sequence: CATEDRQNTEAFF.

The chain joins TRBV19 to TRBJ2-7, with 12 bases aligning to TRBD2. Germline CDR1 LNHDA, CDR2 SQIVND (reference sequence). J was trimmed by 4 bases and V by 4 bases; bases with no gene match: 5. The CDR3 totals 15 residues. The CDR3 sequence: CASSTTSGSGYEQYF. The CDR3 DNA reads TGTGCCAGTAGTACGACTAGCGGGAGCGGGTACGAGCAGTACTTC.

The chain couples TRBV3-1 (or the pseudogene TRBV3-2) to TRBJ2-7; 7 bases are shared with TRBD1. Germline V lookup: CDR1 LGHDT, CDR2 YNNKEL (reference sequence). CDR3 length: 15 amino acids. V was pared by 1 base and J by 2 bases, with 5 bases of the junction left unmatched. In nucleotides, the CDR3 is TGTGCCAGCAGCCAAGGACGACAGGGAACCTACGAGCAGTACTTC. It is translated as CASSQGRQGTYEQYF.

The V and J genes are TRBV28 and TRBJ1-5; 9 positions agree with TRBD1. J was trimmed by 4 bases and V by 7 bases; bases with no gene match: 5. This CDR3 is 14 amino acids long. Germline V gene data show CDR1 as MDHEN and CDR2 as SYDVKM. CDR3 in DNA: TGTGCCAGCACCCGGGACAGGGCTAATCAGCCCCAGCATTTT. Protein: CASTRDRANQPQHF.

The chain employs TRBV20-1 and TRBJ1-1; D unclear. Germline V CDR1 and CDR2: DFQATT, SNEGSKA (reference sequence). The V end was cut by 8 bases, the J end by 3 bases, with 10 bases between. There are 11 residues in the CDR3. The CDR3 coding sequence is TGCAGTACTCTGATGGACACTGAAGCTTTCTTT. Amino acid sequence: CSTLMDTEAFF.

This chain connects TRBV9 to TRBJ1-2; TRBD1 aligns across 7 bases. The germline CDR1 and CDR2 sequences are SGDLS and YYNGEE. The CDR3 consists of 15 residues. With 3 bases clipped from V and 8 bases from J, the junction kept 13 bases outside the gene matches. The CDR3 bases are TGTGCCAGCAGCGCGGTAAACACAGGGGCGAAGGGCTACACCTTC. It is translated as CASSAVNTGAKGYTF.

The chain is built from TRBV6-2 or TRBV6-3 and TRBJ1-1; weak D call: TRBD1 (6 bases). This CDR3 is 13 amino acids long. Between the trimmed V and J ends, which lost 4 bases and 2 bases, there was a span of 8 bases. From germline, CDR1 is MNHEY and CDR2 SVGEGT. The CDR3 bases are TGTGCCAGCAGTTCAGGGGATAACACTGAAGCTTTCTTT. Translated, it gives CASSSGDNTEAFF.

J is TRBJ2-5 and V is TRBV10-3; maybe TRBD1 (5 bases). Germline V gene lookup returns CDR1 ENHRY and CDR2 SYGVKD. The length of the CDR3 is 18 residues. The V and J ends lost 0 bases and 0 bases respectively, with 17 bases between them. The CDR3 sequence: CAISESSMVGPDQETQYF. The CDR3 coding sequence is TGTGCCATCAGTGAGTCGAGTATGGTGGGGCCCGACCAAGAGACCCAGTACTTC.

The chain has TRBV19 and TRBJ2-1; 10 nucleotides align to TRBD2. CDR1 is LNHDA, CDR2 SQIVND, per germline (reference sequence). V lost 4 bases, J lost 9 bases, and 9 bases stayed unmatched. The CDR3 totals 15 residues. CDR3: CASSRTGTSASEQFF. CDR3 DNA: TGTGCCAGTAGTAGAACCGGGACTAGCGCGAGTGAGCAGTTCTTC.

The J gene is TRBJ2-1, the V gene TRBV27; TRBD2 aligns across 7 bases. V lost 7 bases to trimming and J lost 11 bases; unmatched junction nucleotides: 5. This CDR3 is built from 11 residues. Per germline, CDR1 MNHEY and CDR2 SMNVEV (reference sequence). The CDR3 here is CASTLSGKQFF. The CDR3 coding sequence is TGTGCCAGCACCTTAAGCGGGAAGCAGTTCTTC.